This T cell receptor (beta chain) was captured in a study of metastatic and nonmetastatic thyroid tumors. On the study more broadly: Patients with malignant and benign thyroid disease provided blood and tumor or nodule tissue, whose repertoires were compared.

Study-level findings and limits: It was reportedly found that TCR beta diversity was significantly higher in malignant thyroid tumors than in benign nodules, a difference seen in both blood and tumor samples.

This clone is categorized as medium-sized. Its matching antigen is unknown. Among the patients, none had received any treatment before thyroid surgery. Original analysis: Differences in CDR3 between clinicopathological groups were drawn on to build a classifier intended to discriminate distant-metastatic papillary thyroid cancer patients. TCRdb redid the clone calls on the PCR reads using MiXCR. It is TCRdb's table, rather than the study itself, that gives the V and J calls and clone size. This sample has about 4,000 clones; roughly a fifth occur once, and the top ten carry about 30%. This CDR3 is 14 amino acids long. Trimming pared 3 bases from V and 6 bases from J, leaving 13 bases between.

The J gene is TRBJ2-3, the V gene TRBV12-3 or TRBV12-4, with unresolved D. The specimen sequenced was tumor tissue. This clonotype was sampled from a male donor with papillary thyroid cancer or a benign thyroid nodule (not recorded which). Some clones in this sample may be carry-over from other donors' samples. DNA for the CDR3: TGTGCCAGCAGTTTTCAGCGTGGGTCTGATACGCAGTATTTT. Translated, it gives CASSFQRGSDTQYF.